A single sample is the source of the 25 T cell receptor beta chains below, sequenced in a study of T cells in Graves' hyperthyroidism and ophthalmopathy. The investigators amplified TCR beta CDR3 regions from RNA transcripts. The HTBI primer set drove a first-round RT-PCR of the TCR CDR3. A single record per CDR3 protein comes from TCRdb applying MiXCR to the multiplex PCR reads. The table includes roughly 280,000 distinct CDR3 sequences, around 20% detected once. The sample consisted of blood. These receptors all come from a man aged 30 to 39 with Graves' ophthalmopathy.

This clonotype was observed at least ten times. The J gene is TRBJ1-2, the V gene TRBV5-1; 7 nucleotides match TRBD1. CDR1 is SGHRS and CDR2 is YFSETQ in the germline V gene. V dropped 3 bases and J dropped 0; count of bases not matched to a gene: 5. The CDR3 has 15 amino acids. The CDR3 protein is CASSSQGVTNYGYTF. CDR3 DNA: TGCGCCAGCAGCTCCCAGGGGGTAACTAACTATGGCTACACCTTC.

The V and J genes are TRBV19 and TRBJ2-6, with a possible D match to TRBD1 (6 bases). V shed 6 bases and J shed 0 bases, with 9 bases lying between them. The CDR3 is 15 amino acids. The germline gives CDR1 LNHDA, CDR2 SQIVND (reference sequence). Here the CDR3 DNA reads TGTGCCAGTAGATTACAGGGCTCTGGGGCCAACGTCCTGACTTTC. Translated: CASRLQGSGANVLTF. The entire variable domain, with the rest obtained from reference TRBV19 and TRBJ2-6, is as follows: DGGITQSPKYLFRKEGQNVTLSCEQNLNHDAMYWYRQDPGQGLRLIYYSQIVNDFQKGDIAEGYSVSREKKESFPLTVTSAQKNPTAFYLCASRLQGSGANVLTFGAGSRLTVL.

This clonotype was seen many times. The V call is TRBV2, the J call TRBJ1-1, with 8 bases aligning to TRBD1. The CDR3 is made up of 15 amino acids. Germline V gene data show CDR1 as SNHLY and CDR2 as FYNNEI. After removal of 7 bases from V and 0 bases from J, the junction contained 7 bases not matched to a gene. The CDR3, as DNA: TGTGCCAGCAAATCCAGGGGGCGAATGAACACTGAAGCTTTCTTT. It translates to CASKSRGRMNTEAFF.

This clonotype was seen a handful of times. J is TRBJ1-6 and V is TRBV12-3 or TRBV12-4, with a tentative D call TRBD1 (6 bases). Trimming left V 3 bases short and J 9 bases short, with 12 bases between. This CDR3 spans 14 amino acids. As DNA, the CDR3 is TGTGCCAGCAGTTTTGCCGGGGGCCGTTCACCCCTCCACTTT. Its translation: CASSFAGGRSPLHF.

This clonotype has a single count. The CDR3 protein is CASSLRRGTEAFF. DNA of the CDR3: TGTGCCAGCAGCTTAAGAAGGGGCACTGAAGCTTTCTTT. V is TRBV7-3 and J is TRBJ1-1, with D maybe TRBD1 (5 bases). V dropped 1 base and J dropped 4 bases, with 7 bases sitting between them. This CDR3 is built from 13 residues. CDR1 SGHTA and CDR2 FQGTGA come from the germline V gene.

This chain uses TRBV7-2 with TRBJ1-2; possibly TRBD1 for D (5 bases). Trimming took off 3 bases at V and 6 bases at J, with 8 bases between the two ends. This CDR3 has 12 amino acids. Germline lookup yields CDR1 SGHTA and CDR2 FQGNSA. Written as DNA, the CDR3 is TGTGCCAGCAGCTTCGGGGCCCATGGCTACACCTTC. It encodes CASSFGAHGYTF.

This clonotype turned up a few times. The CDR3 here is CASSQSGNQPQHF. The CDR3 nucleotides are TGTGCCAGCAGCCAGTCGGGGAACCAGCCCCAGCATTTT. The chain carries TRBV12-3 or TRBV12-4 and TRBJ1-5, with D unresolved. Deletions cut 6 bases from V and 7 bases from J, with 13 bases between. This CDR3 has 13 amino acids.

The chain couples TRBV6-5 to TRBJ1-5; D might be TRBD1 (5 bases). The CDR3 consists of 17 residues. The germline V gene has CDR1 MNHEY and CDR2 SVGAGI. The V gene lost 7 bases and the J gene lost 0 bases, with 19 bases spanning the gap. DNA for the CDR3: TGTGCCAGCATCCCTGAGGGACGGCAAAATAGCAATCAGCCCCAGCATTTT. It encodes CASIPEGRQNSNQPQHF.

This clonotype was picked up many times. The chain couples TRBV3-1 to TRBJ2-5; 8 nucleotides match TRBD2. This CDR3 has 16 amino acids. CDR1 and CDR2 (germline): LGHDT, YNNKEL (reference sequence). V was clipped by 0 bases and J by 2 bases; unmatched bases: 5. DNA of the CDR3: TGTGCCAGCAGCCAAGAAAAGGGACTAGGACAAGAGACCCAGTACTTC. It codes for CASSQEKGLGQETQYF.

The rearrangement uses TRBV11-1 and TRBJ2-2, with D unclear. Trimming took 5 bases from V and 7 from J, leaving 11 bases between them. CDR3 length equals 13 residues. Looked up from germline, CDR1 is SGHAT and CDR2 is FQDESV (reference sequence). CDR3 in DNA: TGTGCCAGCAGCCTAGAATGGATCGGGGAGCTGTTTTTT. Translation: CASSLEWIGELFF.

J is TRBJ1-4 and V is TRBV18; no firm D call. The V gene lost 3 bases and the J gene lost 5 bases, with 7 bases spanning the gap. There are 13 residues in the CDR3. CDR1 is KGHSH, CDR2 LQKENI, per germline. CDR3 residues: CASSPGRNEKLFF. CDR3 sequence (DNA): TGTGCCAGCTCACCGGGCAGGAATGAAAAACTGTTTTTT. Full variable domain (outside the CDR3, taken from reference TRBV18 and TRBJ1-4): NAGVMQNPRHLVRRRGQEARLRCSPMKGHSHVYWYRQLPEEGLKFMVYLQKENIIDESGMPKERFSAEFPKEGPSILRIQQVVRGDSAAYFCASSPGRNEKLFFGSGTQLSVL.

The chain couples TRBV20-1 to TRBJ2-3; 8 bases align to TRBD1. CDR1 is DFQATT, CDR2 SNEGSKA, per germline (reference sequence). The CDR3 has 17 residues. J was trimmed by 1 base and V by 1 base; bases with no gene match: 10. For the CDR3, the DNA is TGCAGTGCTAGAGTTTCAACAGGGGGGCCTGGCACAGATACGCAGTATTTT. This encodes CSARVSTGGPGTDTQYF.

The CDR3 DNA reads TGTGCCAGCAGCCAAGTAATTTCTGACAGGGGGGCCCCTGAAGCTTTCTTT. Residues: CASSQVISDRGAPEAFF. This chain joins TRBV14 and TRBJ1-1; 9 nucleotides agree with TRBD1. The CDR3 loop spans 17 amino acids. Germline-derived CDR1 and CDR2 are SGHDN and FVKESK. Trimming removed 1 base from V and 6 bases from J; junction bases left unmatched: 12.

The table lists this clonotype with a few counts. The chain is built from TRBV15 and TRBJ2-7; D unresolved. CDR1 is LNHNV, CDR2 YYDKDF, per germline (reference sequence). The CDR3 has 11 amino acids. The V end lost 3 bases, the J end lost 5 bases, and 5 bases lay between the germline ends. The CDR3 loop reads CATSSVDEQYF. CDR3 DNA sequence: TGTGCCACCAGCAGTGTCGACGAGCAGTACTTC.

This clonotype has at least ten counts. The V gene is TRBV6-2 or TRBV6-3, the J gene TRBJ2-7, with a possible D match to TRBD1 (6 bases). CDR3 length: 13 residues. The germline gives CDR1 MNHEY, CDR2 SVGEGT. The V gene lost 8 bases and the J gene lost 4 bases, with 15 bases spanning the gap. CDR3 nucleotides: TGTGCCAGCCGCCGGACAGCACAATACGAGCAGTACTTC. This codes for CASRRTAQYEQYF.

The gene calls are TRBV7-6 and TRBJ2-2; 7 bases map to TRBD2. CDR3 length: 15 residues. Trimming took 1 base from V and 4 from J; bases not matched to a gene: 3. The V gene's germline CDR1 is SGHVS and CDR2 FNYEAQ. The CDR3 is CASSLGGGGTGELFF. CDR3 DNA: TGTGCCAGCAGCTTAGGGGGCGGGGGCACCGGGGAGCTGTTTTTT.

V usage is TRBV2 and J usage is TRBJ1-2; possible D gene TRBD1, 5 bases. Germline loops: CDR1 SNHLY, CDR2 FYNNEI. V was cut by 5 bases and J by 14 bases, with 21 bases left in between. The CDR3 is made up of 13 amino acids. The CDR3 loop reads CASSRDQLLSWTF. The CDR3 DNA reads as TGTGCCAGCAGTCGGGACCAGCTACTAAGTTGGACCTTC.

Ten or more counts support this clonotype. Compared with germline, one end of the junction differs, possibly owing to a read error. The rearrangement joins TRBV3-1 to TRBJ2-1; D is unresolved. CDR1 LGHDT and CDR2 YNNKEL come from the germline V gene (reference sequence). This CDR3 has 13 amino acids. The CDR3 nucleotides read TGTGCCAGCATTGGCTACTCCAACAATGAGCAGTTCTTC. It yields the protein CASIGYSNNEQFF.

This rearrangement joins TRBV4-1 to TRBJ2-1, with 13 bases fitting TRBD2. The CDR3 has 16 amino acids. J was trimmed by 0 bases and V by 6 bases; bases with no gene match: 2. Germline CDR1 MGHRA, CDR2 YSYEKL. This CDR3 is CASRRTSGSSYNEQFF. CDR3 bases: TGCGCCAGCAGGCGGACTAGCGGGAGCTCCTACAATGAGCAGTTCTTC.

J is TRBJ2-3 and V is TRBV10-3; unclear D gene. V was cut by 0 bases and J by 0 bases, with 10 bases left in between. The CDR3 covers 16 residues. CDR1 is ENHRY, CDR2 SYGVKD, per germline. This chain's CDR3 is CAISESKRSSTDTQYF. In nucleotides, the CDR3 is TGTGCCATCAGTGAGTCGAAAAGATCTAGCACAGATACGCAGTATTTT.

The chain employs TRBV4-1 and TRBJ2-1; TRBD2 agrees at 10 bases. This CDR3 has 15 amino acids. Germline CDR1 MGHRA, CDR2 YSYEKL. Unmatched junction bases numbered 4, after V lost 2 bases and J lost 6 bases. As DNA, the CDR3 is TGCGCCAGCAGCCAACCTAGCGGGAGTTTCAATGAGCAGTTCTTC. Its protein is CASSQPSGSFNEQFF.

In its sample, this clonotype was seen many times. J is TRBJ2-1 and V is TRBV2; possible D gene TRBD2, 5 bases. This CDR3 has 15 amino acids. Germline values: CDR1 SNHLY, CDR2 FYNNEI. The V end was cut by 4 bases, the J end by 5 bases, with 15 bases between. CDR3 DNA sequence: TGTGCCAGCAGTGTCCCCGAGGAGCGGAACAATGAGCAGTTCTTC. Translating gives CASSVPEERNNEQFF.

This clonotype was counted between two and nine times. The chain has TRBV7-9 and TRBJ2-7; D ambiguous. Germline CDR1 is SEHNR and CDR2 is FQNEAQ (reference sequence). The CDR3 loop spans 14 amino acids. V was trimmed by 3 bases and J by 0 bases, leaving 9 bases between them. The CDR3 spells CASSLGSLSYEQYF. CDR3 nucleotide sequence: TGTGCCAGCAGCTTGGGCAGCCTCTCCTACGAGCAGTACTTC.

This clonotype has at least ten counts. The V gene is TRBV3-1, the J gene TRBJ2-7, with 7 bases aligning to TRBD2. Unmatched junction bases numbered 3, after V lost 4 bases and J lost 0 bases. Germline CDR1 reads LGHDT; CDR2 reads YNNKEL (reference sequence). This CDR3 comprises 14 residues. CDR3 protein: CASSPGGSSYEQYF. The CDR3 region has the DNA TGTGCCAGCAGCCCCGGGGGGAGCTCCTACGAGCAGTACTTC.

This clonotype appeared many times. V gene TRBV11-2 combines with J gene TRBJ2-6, with 7 bases fitting TRBD1. Losses at the gene ends were 4 bases for V and 3 bases for J; bases not matched to a gene: 3. The CDR3 spans 15 residues. Per the germline V gene, CDR1 is SGHAT and CDR2 is FQNNGV. The CDR3 loop is CASSSRGYGANVLTF. The CDR3 DNA is TGTGCCAGCAGCTCCAGGGGGTATGGGGCCAACGTCCTGACTTTC.